This entry features one T cell receptor beta chain sequence. This sample was included in a study of shared clonotypes between healthy human individuals. Study-wide background: Each donor had three CD4 naive, three CD4 memory, two CD8 naive and one CD8 memory plate.

Naive CD8 cells lacked CD45RO, underwent positive selection for CCR7 and left out terminally differentiated effector memory CD45RA+ cells. Germline-derived CDR1 and CDR2 are MGHRA and YSYEKL. V was clipped by 0 bases and J by 5 bases, with 16 bases between them. The CDR3 is 16 residues long. Profiling relied on immunoSEQ multiplex PCR, and the TCRdb table lists in-frame clones only, not all of them. The sample consists of around 2,000,000 clones, about 95% of them appearing once. This chain joins TRBV4-1 and TRBJ1-2; D might be TRBD1 (6 bases). The sequenced sample was naive CD8+ T cells sorted from blood. The receptor was isolated from a man younger than 35 in good health. CDR3 region: CASSQEQGAVFYGYTF. The CDR3 DNA reads as TGCGCCAGCAGCCAAGAACAGGGCGCCGTCTTTTATGGCTACACCTTC.